A selection of T cell receptor beta chains follows, all from one sample in a study of blood T cells in healthy people across ages. TCRdb reprocessed the 5' RACE reads with MiXCR, giving one entry per CDR3 protein. Of 1,500,000 or so distinct CDR3 sequences in the sample, approximately 43% were seen once. The sequencing input was blood. These receptors all stem from a woman between 18 and 29 years old in good health. Both conserved end residues are part of each CDR3. The order of the fields is clone size, D gene, J gene, V gene, CDR3 DNA, CDR3 protein. The D gene is left open where the match is weak. Some rows have no size entry. The others give once, few or many, or a class for an expanded clone.

>.|TRBD2|TRBJ2-7|TRBV20-1
TGCAGTGCTAGAGACCCTCTAGCGGGGGAGATTGAGGATGAGCAGTACTTC
CSARDPLAGEIEDEQYF
>few|TRBD1|TRBJ2-5|TRBV12-3/TRBV12-4
TGTGCCAGCAGACTTACCGGGACAGCGCAAGAGACCCAGTACTTC
CASRLTGTAQETQYF
>few|.|TRBJ2-5|TRBV28
TGTGCCAGCAGTTTCTCGCCCGGGACCCAGTACTTC
CASSFSPGTQYF
>.|.|TRBJ2-1|TRBV20-1
TGCAGTGCCCCGAAGTCACGGGGTGGGGATGAGCAGTTCTTC
CSAPKSRGGDEQFF
>once|.|TRBJ1-1|TRBV12-3/TRBV12-4
TGTGCCAGCAGTGGGGGGGAGACCCTCGCTGTCGGCACTGAAGCTTTCTTT
CASSGGETLAVGTEAFF
>.|.|TRBJ2-3|TRBV6-1
TGTGCCAGCAGTGATTTATGGGGGACAGATACGCAGTATTTT
CASSDLWGTDTQYF
>.|TRBD1|TRBJ2-7|TRBV12-5
TGTGCTAGTGGAAAAGACAGGGGCTCTTACAATGAGCAGTACTTC
CASGKDRGSYNEQYF
>.|.|TRBJ1-2|TRBV12-3/TRBV12-4
TGTGCCAGCAGTTTATCGAATTTTAACTATGGCTACACCTTC
CASSLSNFNYGYTF
>few|.|TRBJ2-7|TRBV20-1
TGCAGTGCTAGAGATCCAAACAGTGCTACCTCCTACGAGCAGTACTTC
CSARDPNSATSYEQYF
>.|.|TRBJ1-5|TRBV15
TGTGCCACCAGCAGAGATGTTTCGGTGACTGGGAATCAGCCCCAGCATTTT
CATSRDVSVTGNQPQHF
>once|.|TRBJ2-5|TRBV27
TGTACCCGGGGGACCCAGTACTTC
CTRGTQYF
>.|.|TRBJ2-5|TRBV4-1
TGCGCCGGCAGCCAAGATGCCAGGGGCGAGACCCAGTACTTC
CAGSQDARGETQYF
>.|.|TRBJ2-1|TRBV12-3/TRBV12-4
TGTGCCAGCAGTCCCCCAGTCCCTTACAATGAGCAGTTCTTC
CASSPPVPYNEQFF